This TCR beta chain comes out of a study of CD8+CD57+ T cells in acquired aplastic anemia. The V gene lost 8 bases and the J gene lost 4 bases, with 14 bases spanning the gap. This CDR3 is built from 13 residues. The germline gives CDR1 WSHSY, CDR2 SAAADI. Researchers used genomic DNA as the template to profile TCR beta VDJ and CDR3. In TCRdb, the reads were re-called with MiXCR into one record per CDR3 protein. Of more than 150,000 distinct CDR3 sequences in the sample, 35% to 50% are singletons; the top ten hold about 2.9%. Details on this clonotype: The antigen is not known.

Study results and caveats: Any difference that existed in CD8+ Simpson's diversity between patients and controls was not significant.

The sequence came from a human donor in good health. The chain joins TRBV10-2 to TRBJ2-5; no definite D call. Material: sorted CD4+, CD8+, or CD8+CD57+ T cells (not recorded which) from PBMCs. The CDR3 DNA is TGCGCCAGCTGCCCCCAGTGGACAGAGACCCAGTACTTC. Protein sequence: CASCPQWTETQYF.